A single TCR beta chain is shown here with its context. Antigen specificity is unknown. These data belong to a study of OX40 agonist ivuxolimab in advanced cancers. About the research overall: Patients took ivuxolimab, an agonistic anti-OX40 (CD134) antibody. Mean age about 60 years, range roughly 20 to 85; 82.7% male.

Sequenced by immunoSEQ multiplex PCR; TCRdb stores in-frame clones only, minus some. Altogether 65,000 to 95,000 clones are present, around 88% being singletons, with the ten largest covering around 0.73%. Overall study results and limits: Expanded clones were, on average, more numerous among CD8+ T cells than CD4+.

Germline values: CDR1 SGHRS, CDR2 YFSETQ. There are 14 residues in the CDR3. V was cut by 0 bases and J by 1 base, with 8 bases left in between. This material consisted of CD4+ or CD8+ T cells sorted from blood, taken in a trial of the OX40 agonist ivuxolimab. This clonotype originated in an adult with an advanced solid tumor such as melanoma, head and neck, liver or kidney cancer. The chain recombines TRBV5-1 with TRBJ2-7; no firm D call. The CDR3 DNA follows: TGCGCCAGCAGCTTGGATGACTTTTCCTACGAGCAGTACTTC. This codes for CASSLDDFSYEQYF.